This T cell receptor (beta chain) was observed in a study of CD8 T cells in ankylosing spondylitis. Regarding the study as a whole: Reportedly, significant enrichment of disease-linked clones occurred in matched ankylosing spondylitis synovial fluid. Within peripheral blood, clones linked to disease were CD8+ and relatively rare.

At least ten counts were recorded for this clonotype. Its antigen is unknown. Germline trimming cut 6 bases from V and 8 bases from J; bases unmatched to any gene: 7. Per the germline V gene, CDR1 is ENHRY and CDR2 is SYGVKD. The CDR3 is 13 amino acids. MiXCR was run by TCRdb on the 5' RACE reads, yielding one entry per CDR3 protein. The sample carries fewer than 25,000 distinct CDR3 sequences, 10% to 15% recorded once. The receptor was derived from a male donor with ankylosing spondylitis or in good health (not recorded which). The sample taken for sequencing was blood. The chain is built from TRBV10-3 and TRBJ2-1, with 7 bases identical to TRBD2. The CDR3 loop reads CAIRAGVLDEQFF. The CDR3 DNA sequence: TGTGCCATCAGGGCGGGGGTGTTAGATGAGCAGTTCTTC.